The present TCR beta chain was sequenced within a study of cytomegalovirus exposure and HLA in healthy donors. Study observations and caveats: Researchers catalogued roughly 170 TCR beta chains as cytomegalovirus-associated. In vitro data verified three CMV-associated chains as specific for CMV antigens.

Per germline, CDR1 SGHAT and CDR2 FQNNGV. CDR3 length equals 16 residues. V was clipped by 5 bases and J by 5 bases; unmatched bases: 10. Both 60 Vbeta primers and 13 Jbeta primers went into the PCR. Original processing methods: Later analysis identified tens of millions of unique TCR beta chains, about 10 million shared. Here immunoSEQ multiplex PCR was the method, and the copy in TCRdb shows in-frame clones only, minus some. The D gene and trimming were derived from the DNA, and the V and J assignments and clone size from that table. The repertoire consists of 210,000 or so clones, with roughly 84% occurring once and the leading ten covering 0.71%. With respect to this clone: Its target is not known.

The V gene is TRBV11-2, the J gene TRBJ2-1, with 9 positions matching TRBD2. This receptor was taken from a boy between 2 and 10 years old in good health and CMV-seronegative. Sequenced: PBMCs. CDR3 residues: CASSIASGIANNEQFF. The CDR3 DNA reads as TGTGCCAGCAGCATAGCTAGCGGGATCGCGAACAATGAGCAGTTCTTC.